Listed below are T cell receptor beta chains from one sample, sequenced in a study of post-analysis software for immune sequencing data. TCRdb redid the calling of the PCR reads with MiXCR, one entry per CDR3 protein. The repertoire holds about 400,000 distinct CDR3 sequences, with about a third as singletons. Sequenced: blood. These receptors originate from a girl between 5 and 17 years old with multiple sclerosis. CDR3s include the opening cysteine and the closing phenylalanine or tryptophan. The order of the fields is J gene, D gene, clone size, V gene, CDR3 protein, CDR3 DNA. D genes are given only for firm matches. Only some rows state a clone size, as once, few, many or a class for expanded clones.

j_gene: TRBJ1-2
d_gene: -
abundance: -
v_gene: TRBV20-1
CDR3aa: CSARAWAYTYGYTF
CDR3nt: TGCAGTGCTAGAGCTTGGGCCTACACCTATGGCTACACCTTC

j_gene: TRBJ1-6
d_gene: -
abundance: -
v_gene: TRBV7-9
CDR3aa: CASSLVRDYNSPLHF
CDR3nt: TGTGCCAGCAGCTTAGTCCGGGACTATAATTCACCCCTCCACTTT

j_gene: TRBJ1-5
d_gene: TRBD1
abundance: -
v_gene: TRBV28
CDR3aa: CASMGERDRYSNQPQHF
CDR3nt: TGTGCCAGCATGGGAGAACGGGACAGGTATAGCAATCAGCCCCAGCATTTT

j_gene: TRBJ2-7
d_gene: TRBD1
abundance: few
v_gene: TRBV4-1
CDR3aa: CASSLNRGPGYEQYF
CDR3nt: TGCGCCAGCAGCCTGAACAGGGGGCCTGGCTACGAGCAGTACTTC

j_gene: TRBJ2-4
d_gene: TRBD2
abundance: few
v_gene: TRBV10-3
CDR3aa: CAISRGVVGNIQYF
CDR3nt: TGTGCCATCTCCCGGGGGGTGGTGGGAAACATTCAGTACTTC

j_gene: TRBJ2-5
d_gene: -
abundance: -
v_gene: TRBV12-3/TRBV12-4
CDR3aa: CASTQRAGLKETQYF
CDR3nt: TGTGCCAGCACCCAGCGGGCTGGGTTAAAAGAGACCCAGTACTTC

j_gene: TRBJ2-7
d_gene: TRBD1
abundance: -
v_gene: TRBV7-9
CDR3aa: CASSLSRDRAREQYF
CDR3nt: TGTGCCAGCAGCTTATCCCGGGACAGGGCCCGCGAGCAGTACTTC

j_gene: TRBJ2-2
d_gene: TRBD1
abundance: -
v_gene: TRBV12-3/TRBV12-4
CDR3aa: CASRQDRGGAGELFF
CDR3nt: TGTGCCAGCAGACAAGACAGGGGCGGCGCCGGGGAGCTGTTTTTT

j_gene: TRBJ1-2
d_gene: TRBD1
abundance: -
v_gene: TRBV27
CDR3aa: CASSLGSRDRVVPFGYTF
CDR3nt: TGTGCCAGCAGCCTTGGTTCCCGGGACAGGGTCGTTCCCTTTGGCTACACCTTC

j_gene: TRBJ2-3
d_gene: -
abundance: few
v_gene: TRBV6-6
CDR3aa: CASSLNSRRDTQYF
CDR3nt: TGTGCCAGCAGTTTAAACTCTCGGAGGGATACGCAGTATTTT

j_gene: TRBJ2-1
d_gene: -
abundance: few
v_gene: TRBV4-1
CDR3aa: CASSQDSPGIEQFF
CDR3nt: TGCGCCAGCAGCCAAGACTCCCCAGGGATTGAGCAGTTCTTC

j_gene: TRBJ2-5
d_gene: -
abundance: -
v_gene: TRBV9
CDR3aa: CASSDRPERETQYF
CDR3nt: TGTGCCAGCAGCGACCGTCCCGAACGGGAGACCCAGTACTTC

j_gene: TRBJ2-3
d_gene: -
abundance: -
v_gene: TRBV7-6
CDR3aa: CASSPRQGTPSADTQYF
CDR3nt: TGTGCCAGCAGCCCCCGTCAAGGGACACCGAGTGCCGATACGCAGTATTTT

j_gene: TRBJ2-5
d_gene: TRBD1
abundance: few
v_gene: TRBV20-1
CDR3aa: CSAGTGKETQYF
CDR3nt: TGCAGTGCGGGGACAGGGAAAGAGACCCAGTACTTC

j_gene: TRBJ1-6
d_gene: -
abundance: few
v_gene: TRBV12-3/TRBV12-4
CDR3aa: CASSSPGRALHF
CDR3nt: TGTGCCAGCAGTTCCCCAGGCAGGGCCCTCCACTTT

j_gene: TRBJ2-3
d_gene: TRBD1
abundance: -
v_gene: TRBV3-1
CDR3aa: CASSQDLTGTVGTQYF
CDR3nt: TGTGCCAGCAGCCAAGATTTGACAGGGACGGTCGGAACGCAGTATTTT

j_gene: TRBJ2-3
d_gene: -
abundance: -
v_gene: TRBV5-1
CDR3aa: CASSSDNDSTDTQYF
CDR3nt: TGCGCCAGCAGCTCGGACAACGACAGCACAGATACGCAGTATTTT

j_gene: TRBJ2-5
d_gene: TRBD2
abundance: few
v_gene: TRBV15
CDR3aa: CATSREGTSGGPTLGETQYF
CDR3nt: TGTGCCACCAGCAGAGAGGGCACTAGCGGGGGGCCAACACTCGGTGAGACCCAGTACTTC

j_gene: TRBJ2-5
d_gene: TRBD2
abundance: -
v_gene: TRBV6-1
CDR3aa: CASSEEPASGGAETQYF
CDR3nt: TGTGCCAGCAGTGAAGAACCAGCTAGCGGGGGGGCAGAGACCCAGTACTTC